The T cell receptor beta chain described here comes from a study of monozygotic twins with inflammatory bowel disease. cDNA synthesis was performed in eight separate reactions for each sample. TCRdb derives one entry per CDR3 protein from the 5' RACE reads, leaving out DNA. This repertoire comprises over 200,000 distinct CDR3 sequences; its ten largest clones make up roughly 1.5%. Notes on this clonotype: Its antigen is undetermined.

Study-wide points: Distinction of different T cell subtypes was not possible.

Per germline, CDR1 MNHNY and CDR2 SVGAGI (reference sequence). The CDR3 covers 14 residues. Sequences were obtained from blood. This sequence was found in a human donor with ulcerative colitis or Crohn's disease, or a healthy co-twin of an affected twin (not recorded which). The chain employs TRBV6-6 and TRBJ1-3; TCRdb calls TRBD1, which cannot be checked without DNA. CDR3 amino acids: CATLGHRLSNTIYF.